One sample yielded the 22 T cell receptor beta chains listed below, sequenced in a study of PD-1 blockade in mismatch repair-deficient tumors. Generated by immunoSEQ multiplex PCR, the TCRdb table keeps only in-frame clones and is missing some. The sample contains approximately 51,000 clones, about 84% of which appear only once. This sample comprised peripheral blood, obtained roughly 20 weeks after starting pembrolizumab. The source is an adult with mismatch repair-deficient cancer.

This clone was counted only a few times. This sequence joins TRBV9 and TRBJ2-1, with unresolved D. This CDR3 comprises 15 residues. The germline V and J ends were trimmed by 0 bases and 4 bases, with 11 bases remaining between them. Germline loops: CDR1 SGDLS, CDR2 YYNGEE. Here the CDR3 DNA reads TGTGCCAGCAGCGTAGCCCCTAACGGTTACAATGAGCAGTTCTTC. This codes for CASSVAPNGYNEQFF.

This chain connects TRBV6-4 to TRBJ1-1; 8 bases are a match to TRBD1. Trimming removed 5 bases from V and 1 base from J; junction bases left unmatched: 12. The germline gives CDR1 MRHNA, CDR2 SNTAGT. The CDR3 totals 17 residues. The CDR3 region has the DNA TGTGCCAGCAGTCCCCGGGCAGGGGGCTTCTCGAACACTGAAGCTTTCTTT. It codes for CASSPRAGGFSNTEAFF.

The chain combines TRBV2 with TRBJ2-7; 11 bases are a match to TRBD2. The length of the CDR3 is 15 residues. CDR1 and CDR2 (germline): SNHLY, FYNNEI. Trimming at V came to 7 bases and at J to 5 bases, leaving 10 bases not matched to a gene. Here the CDR3 reads CASTLKTSGKDEQYF. The CDR3 region has the DNA TGTGCCAGCACTTTAAAGACTAGCGGGAAAGACGAGCAGTACTTC.

The chain joins TRBV30 to TRBJ2-1; TRBD2 agrees at 8 bases. The CDR3 runs 14 residues. Trimming removed 1 base from V and 10 bases from J; junction bases left unmatched: 9. Germline V CDR1 and CDR2: GTSNPN, SVGIG (reference sequence). The CDR3 loop is CAWSAGTSWGEQFF. The CDR3, as DNA: TGTGCCTGGAGTGCCGGGACTAGTTGGGGGGAGCAGTTCTTC.

V usage is TRBV7-3 and J usage is TRBJ2-2; 9 nucleotides line up with TRBD2. V dropped 4 bases and J dropped 5; count of bases not matched to a gene: 5. The CDR3 has 15 residues. The V gene's germline CDR1 is SGHTA and CDR2 FQGTGA. CDR3 coding DNA: TGTGCCAGCAGCTCGGGACTAGCAAGTACCGGGGAGCTGTTTTTT. It yields the protein CASSSGLASTGELFF.

The chain links TRBV18 to TRBJ2-7; D ambiguous. The CDR3 extends over 14 amino acids. V was cut by 6 bases and J by 0 bases, with 12 bases left in between. Germline loops: CDR1 KGHSH, CDR2 LQKENI. CDR3 in DNA: TGTGCCAGCTCGATGTCCTCTCCCTCCTACGAGCAGTACTTC. The encoded protein is CASSMSSPSYEQYF.

This clone was observed once. The chain has TRBV5-1 and TRBJ2-7, with 8 bases matching TRBD2. The length of the CDR3 is 14 residues. The germline V gene has CDR1 SGHRS and CDR2 YFSETQ. J gave up 4 bases and V 3 bases, and 6 bases lay outside the gene matches. CDR3 amino acids: CASSSERERYEQYF. The CDR3 bases are TGCGCCAGCAGCTCCGAGCGGGAGAGGTACGAGCAGTACTTC.

This clone turned up a few times. The chain joins TRBV5-1 to TRBJ2-7; the match to TRBD1 covers 9 bases. The CDR3 totals 14 residues. V trimming: 4 bases; J trimming: 4 bases; junction bases outside the gene matches: 6. Germline lookup yields CDR1 SGHRS and CDR2 YFSETQ. CDR3 loop: CASSQDRGTYEQYF. CDR3 DNA: TGCGCCAGCAGCCAAGACAGGGGGACTTACGAGCAGTACTTC.

The chain uses TRBV6-5 and TRBJ2-7, with 8 bases lining up with TRBD2. The CDR3 length is 16 residues. V shed 0 bases, J shed 0 bases, and the junction held 4 bases outside the gene matches. Germline-derived CDR1 and CDR2 are MNHEY and SVGAGI. The chain's CDR3 is CASSYSIGTSSYEQYF. The DNA of the CDR3 is TGTGCCAGCAGTTACTCGATAGGGACTAGCTCCTACGAGCAGTACTTC.

The V and J genes are TRBV29-1 and TRBJ2-1; a possible D gene is TRBD2 (5 bases). V was clipped by 5 bases and J by 9 bases, with 11 bases between them. Per germline, CDR1 SQVTM and CDR2 ANQGSEA. The CDR3 sequence is 11 residues long. This CDR3 is CSVKRDGEQFF. DNA of the CDR3: TGCAGCGTTAAACGGGATGGTGAGCAGTTCTTC.

The chain couples TRBV19 to TRBJ1-3; D is unresolved. V was clipped by 8 bases and J by 1 base, with 12 bases between them. The CDR3 extends over 14 amino acids. CDR1 is LNHDA and CDR2 is SQIVND in the germline V gene (reference sequence). CDR3 sequence: CASVRYGSGNTIYF. As DNA, the CDR3 is TGTGCCAGTGTTAGGTATGGATCTGGAAACACCATATATTTT. Full variable domain (outside the CDR3, taken from reference TRBV19 and TRBJ1-3): DGGITQSPKYLFRKEGQNVTLSCEQNLNHDAMYWYRQDPGQGLRLIYYSQIVNDFQKGDIAEGYSVSREKKESFPLTVTSAQKNPTAFYLCASVRYGSGNTIYFGEGSWLTVV.

The genes are TRBV30 and TRBJ2-7, with no clear D. The CDR3 has 14 residues. V was pared by 5 bases and J by 0 bases, with 14 bases between. Germline lookup yields CDR1 GTSNPN and CDR2 SVGIG (reference sequence). The CDR3 DNA reads TGTGCCTGGGCAAGAGAAAGGAGCTCCTACGAGCAGTACTTC. Its protein product is CAWARERSSYEQYF.

This chain connects TRBV7-8 to TRBJ2-1, with 9 bases identical to TRBD2. This CDR3 is built from 15 residues. V was clipped by 5 bases and J by 7 bases; unmatched bases: 9. CDR1 is SGHVS, CDR2 FQNEAQ, per germline. CDR3 sequence reads: CASSTVAGVTNEQFF. In nucleotides, the CDR3 is TGTGCCAGCAGCACCGTAGCGGGAGTGACAAATGAGCAGTTCTTC. The complete variable domain, with remaining parts taken from reference TRBV7-8 and TRBJ2-1, reads GAGVSQSPRYKVAKRGQDVALRCDPISGHVSLFWYQQALGQGPEFLTYFQNEAQLDKSGLPSDRFFAERPEGSVSTLKIQRTQQEDSAVYLCASSTVAGVTNEQFFGPGTRLTVL.

This chain connects TRBV19 to TRBJ1-5; possibly TRBD1 for D (5 bases). The CDR3 extends over 14 amino acids. The germline CDR1 and CDR2 sequences are LNHDA and SQIVND (reference sequence). Trimming pared 6 bases from V and 2 bases from J, leaving 11 bases between. In nucleotides, the CDR3 is TGTGCCAGTAGCGCCGGGGGGGGCAATCAGCCCCAGCATTTT. This codes for CASSAGGGNQPQHF.

The V and J genes are TRBV6-6 and TRBJ2-5, with 9 bases that match TRBD1. The ends lost 5 bases at V and 4 bases at J; junction bases unmatched: 5. CDR3 length: 14 amino acids. The germline gives CDR1 MNHNY, CDR2 SVGAGI (reference sequence). The CDR3: CASSTGQGRETQYF. In DNA, the CDR3 is TGTGCCAGCAGTACGGGACAGGGAAGAGAGACCCAGTACTTC.

V usage is TRBV6-5 and J usage is TRBJ2-2; 9 bases fit TRBD2. Trimming at V came to 6 bases and at J to 6 bases, leaving 5 bases not matched to a gene. The CDR3 spans 14 residues. Germline CDR1 and CDR2: MNHEY and SVGAGI. The CDR3, as DNA: TGTGCCAGCAGCTCGGAGCGGGAGGCCGGGGAGCTGTTTTTT. Translation: CASSSEREAGELFF.

This clone was recorded only once. The chain links TRBV4-2 to TRBJ2-5; no clear D gene. This CDR3 spans 14 amino acids. The V end lost 0 bases, the J end lost 1 base, and 6 bases lay between the germline ends. Germline V gene lookup returns CDR1 LGHNA and CDR2 YNFKEQ. The CDR3 protein is CASSQDDFQETQYF. For the CDR3, the DNA is TGTGCCAGCAGCCAAGATGACTTCCAAGAGACCCAGTACTTC.

A few counts support this clone. The chain uses TRBV6-4 and TRBJ2-2; D is unclear. Trimming shortened V by 2 bases and J by 0 bases, and 1 base separated the two germline ends. The germline V gene encodes CDR1 MRHNA and CDR2 SNTAGT. The CDR3 runs 13 residues. The CDR3 nucleotides read TGTGCCAGCAGTGACACGAACACCGGGGAGCTGTTTTTT. Encoded protein: CASSDTNTGELFF.

The sample holds a few counts of this clone. The CDR3 sequence: CASRIFEDTEAFF. The CDR3, as DNA: TGTGCCAGCAGGATTTTTGAAGACACTGAAGCTTTCTTT. V gene TRBV2 combines with J gene TRBJ1-1; D is ambiguous. The V end was cut by 6 bases, the J end by 3 bases, with 11 bases between. Germline-derived CDR1 and CDR2 are SNHLY and FYNNEI. There are 13 residues in the CDR3. The variable domain in full, with the rest retrieved from reference TRBV2 and TRBJ1-1, is EPEVTQTPSHQVTQMGQEVILRCVPISNHLYFYWYRQILGQKVEFLVSFYNNEISEKSEIFDDQFSVERPDGSNFTLKIRSTKLEDSAMYFCASRIFEDTEAFFGQGTRLTVV.

The genes are TRBV7-8 and TRBJ2-5; D unresolved. Looked up from germline, CDR1 is SGHVS and CDR2 is FQNEAQ. This CDR3 has 12 amino acids. Between the trimmed V and J ends, which lost 1 base and 5 bases, there was a span of 5 bases. CDR3 protein: CASSLVAETQYF. CDR3 DNA sequence: TGTGCCAGCAGCTTAGTTGCGGAGACCCAGTACTTC.

This rearrangement joins TRBV7-8 to TRBJ1-2; D remains unclear. Germline V gene sequence: CDR1 SGHVS, CDR2 FQNEAQ. Trimming cost V 5 bases and J 4 bases, with 14 bases left between them. The CDR3 spans 14 residues. CDR3 in DNA: TGTGCCAGCAGCCCCGGAGCCGACTCCTATGGCTACACCTTC. Translation gives CASSPGADSYGYTF. The full variable domain, with the rest looked up from reference TRBV7-8 and TRBJ1-2, is GAGVSQSPRYKVAKRGQDVALRCDPISGHVSLFWYQQALGQGPEFLTYFQNEAQLDKSGLPSDRFFAERPEGSVSTLKIQRTQQEDSAVYLCASSPGADSYGYTFGSGTRLTVV.

This chain joins TRBV7-9 and TRBJ2-1; D ambiguous. Germline V lookup: CDR1 SEHNR, CDR2 FQNEAQ (reference sequence). The CDR3 extends over 15 amino acids. V lost 7 bases to trimming and J lost 3 bases, with 16 bases between them. This CDR3 is CASNMIKDGYNEQFF. The DNA of the CDR3 is TGTGCCAGCAACATGATAAAGGACGGCTACAATGAGCAGTTCTTC.